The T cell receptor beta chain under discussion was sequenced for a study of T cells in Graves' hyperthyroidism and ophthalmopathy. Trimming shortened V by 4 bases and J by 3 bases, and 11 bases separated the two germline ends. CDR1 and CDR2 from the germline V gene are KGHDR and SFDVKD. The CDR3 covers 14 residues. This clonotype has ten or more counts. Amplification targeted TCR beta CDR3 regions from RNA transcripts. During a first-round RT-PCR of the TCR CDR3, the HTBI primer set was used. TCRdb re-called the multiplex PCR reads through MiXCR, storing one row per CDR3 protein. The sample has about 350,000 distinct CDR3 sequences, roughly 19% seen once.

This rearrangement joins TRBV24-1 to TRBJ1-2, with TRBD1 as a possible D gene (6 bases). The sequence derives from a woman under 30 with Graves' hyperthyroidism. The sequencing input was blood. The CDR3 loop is CATSDGQRYYGYTF. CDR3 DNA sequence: TGTGCCACCAGTGACGGACAGAGATACTATGGCTACACCTTC.